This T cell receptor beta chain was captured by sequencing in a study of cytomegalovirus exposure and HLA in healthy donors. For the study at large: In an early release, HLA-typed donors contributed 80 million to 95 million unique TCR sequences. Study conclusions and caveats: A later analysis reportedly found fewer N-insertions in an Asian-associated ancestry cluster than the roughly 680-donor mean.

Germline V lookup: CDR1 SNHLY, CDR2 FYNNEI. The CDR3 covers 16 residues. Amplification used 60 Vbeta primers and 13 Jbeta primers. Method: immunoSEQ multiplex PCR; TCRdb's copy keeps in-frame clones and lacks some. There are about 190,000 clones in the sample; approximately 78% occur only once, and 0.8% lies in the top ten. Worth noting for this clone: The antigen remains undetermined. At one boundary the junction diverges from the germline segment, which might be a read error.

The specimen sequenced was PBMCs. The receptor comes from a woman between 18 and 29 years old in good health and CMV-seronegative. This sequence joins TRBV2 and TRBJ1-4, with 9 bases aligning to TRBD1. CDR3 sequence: CAGSVSWTGANEKLFF. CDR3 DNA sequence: TGTGCCGGCAGTGTCAGTTGGACAGGGGCAAACGAAAAACTGTTTTTT.